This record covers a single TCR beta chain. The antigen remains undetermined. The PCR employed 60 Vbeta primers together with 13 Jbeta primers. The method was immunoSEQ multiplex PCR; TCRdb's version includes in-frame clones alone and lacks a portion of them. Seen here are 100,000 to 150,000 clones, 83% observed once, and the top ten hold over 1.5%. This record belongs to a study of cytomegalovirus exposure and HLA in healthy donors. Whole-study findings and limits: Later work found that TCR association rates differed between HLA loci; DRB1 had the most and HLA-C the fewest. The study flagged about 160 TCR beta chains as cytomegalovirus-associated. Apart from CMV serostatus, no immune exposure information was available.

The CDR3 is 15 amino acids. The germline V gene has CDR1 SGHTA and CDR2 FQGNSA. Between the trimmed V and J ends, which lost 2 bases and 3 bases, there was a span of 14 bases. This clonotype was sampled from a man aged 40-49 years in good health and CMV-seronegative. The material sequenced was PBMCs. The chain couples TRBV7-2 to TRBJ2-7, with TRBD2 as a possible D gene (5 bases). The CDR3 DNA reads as TGTGCCAGCAGCTTAACTTCGAACCGGGGCTACGAGCAGTACTTC. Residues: CASSLTSNRGYEQYF.